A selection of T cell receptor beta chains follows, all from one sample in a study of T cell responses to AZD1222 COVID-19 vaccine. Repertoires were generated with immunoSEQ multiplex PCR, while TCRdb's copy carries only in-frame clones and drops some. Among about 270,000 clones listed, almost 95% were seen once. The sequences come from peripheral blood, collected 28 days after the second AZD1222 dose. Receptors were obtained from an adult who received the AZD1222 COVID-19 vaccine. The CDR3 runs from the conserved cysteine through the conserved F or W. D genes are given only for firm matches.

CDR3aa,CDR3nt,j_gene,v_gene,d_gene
CASKTGVHTGELFF,TGTGCCAGCAAAACAGGGGTGCACACCGGGGAGCTGTTTTTT,TRBJ2-2,TRBV2,TRBD1
CAGQGAYGYTF,TGTGCCGGACAGGGAGCCTATGGCTACACCTTC,TRBJ1-2,TRBV19,TRBD1
CASSLVGAGGIEQFF,TGCGCCAGCAGCTTGGTTGGAGCGGGGGGTATTGAGCAGTTCTTC,TRBJ2-1,TRBV5-1,TRBD2
CASSADTRYTEAFF,TGCGCCAGCAGCGCTGACACGCGGTACACTGAAGCTTTCTTT,TRBJ1-1,TRBV5-1,.
CASSYGPRGAAPSETQYF,TGTGCCAGCAGTTACGGCCCCCGGGGAGCGGCCCCCTCGGAGACCCAGTACTTC,TRBJ2-5,TRBV6-2/TRBV6-3,.
CASSLRGVYEQYF,TGTGCCAGCAGTTTAAGGGGCGTCTACGAGCAGTACTTC,TRBJ2-7,TRBV28,.
CATRKGGNTEAFF,TGTGCCACCCGAAAGGGGGGTAACACTGAAGCTTTCTTT,TRBJ1-1,TRBV28,.
CASSTSGTVLSGNTIYF,TGTGCCAGCTCCACCTCCGGGACAGTGTTGTCTGGAAACACCATATATTTT,TRBJ1-3,TRBV18,TRBD1
CTSMSPSSGGLSDEQYF,TGCACCAGCATGAGCCCGAGTTCGGGAGGGTTATCAGACGAGCAGTACTTC,TRBJ2-7,TRBV1,.
CAWRVGQPAFF,TGTGCCTGGAGAGTCGGACAGCCGGCTTTCTTT,TRBJ1-1,TRBV30,.
CASSFPGHGYTF,TGTGCCAGCAGTTTCCCCGGCCATGGCTACACCTTC,TRBJ1-2,TRBV12-3/TRBV12-4,.
CASSMTMNTEAFF,TGTGCCAGCAGCATGACAATGAACACTGAAGCTTTCTTT,TRBJ1-1,TRBV12-3/TRBV12-4,.
CASRSPYEQYF,TGTGCCAGCAGATCACCCTACGAGCAGTACTTC,TRBJ2-7,TRBV28,.
CASSPAANYGYTF,TGTGCCAGCTCACCCGCAGCTAACTATGGCTACACCTTC,TRBJ1-2,TRBV18,.
CASSQERGGYNEQFF,TGTGCCAGCAGCCAAGAACGGGGGGGGTACAATGAGCAGTTCTTC,TRBJ2-1,TRBV3-1/TRBV3-2,TRBD2
CASSDQSGDSNQPQHF,TGTGCCAGCAGTGACCAATCGGGGGATAGCAATCAGCCCCAGCATTTT,TRBJ1-5,TRBV2,.
CASSYEAGFTYEQYF,TGTGCCAGCAGTTACGAAGCAGGTTTTACCTACGAGCAGTACTTC,TRBJ2-7,TRBV6-5,.
CAWEAGRSSNQPQHF,TGTGCCTGGGAAGCGGGCCGGAGTAGCAATCAGCCCCAGCATTTT,TRBJ1-5,TRBV30,.
CASSFRSGQGSYEQYF,TGTGCCAGCAGCTTTAGATCCGGACAGGGGTCCTACGAGCAGTACTTC,TRBJ2-7,TRBV11-2,TRBD1
CATSGGTGAADRYGYTF,TGTGCCACCAGCGGTGGGACAGGGGCTGCTGATCGCTATGGCTACACCTTC,TRBJ1-2,TRBV24-1,TRBD1
CASSRTGLTLHSTDTQYF,TGTGCCAGCAGCCGGACGGGACTAACCCTTCACAGCACAGATACGCAGTATTTT,TRBJ2-3,TRBV3-1/TRBV3-2,TRBD2
CASSLIRRDGYTF,TGTGCCAGCAGCTTAATCCGACGAGATGGCTACACCTTC,TRBJ1-2,TRBV5-8,.
CASSSGFDTQYF,TGTGCCAGCAGCTCGGGGTTTGATACGCAGTATTTT,TRBJ2-3,TRBV3-1/TRBV3-2,.
CASSQSIGGISTDTQYF,TGTGCCAGCAGCCAAAGCATCGGGGGAATAAGCACAGATACGCAGTATTTT,TRBJ2-3,TRBV3-1/TRBV3-2,.
CASSLGRGTDTQYF,TGTGCCAGCAGCTTAGGGAGGGGCACAGATACGCAGTATTTT,TRBJ2-3,TRBV13,.
CASSENNGGSYNEQFF,TGTGCCAGCAGTGAAAACAACGGGGGGTCCTACAATGAGCAGTTCTTC,TRBJ2-1,TRBV2,TRBD2
CASSDREGYTF,TGTGCCAGCAGCGACAGGGAGGGCTACACCTTC,TRBJ1-2,TRBV28,TRBD1
CASSQDIVTEAFF,TGCGCCAGCAGCCAAGACATCGTCACTGAAGCTTTCTTT,TRBJ1-1,TRBV4-1,.
CASSVGYSGPQGDEQFF,TGTGCCAGCAGCGTAGGTTACAGCGGCCCTCAGGGGGATGAGCAGTTCTTC,TRBJ2-1,TRBV9,TRBD1
CASSVDPDRSEAFF,TGTGCCAGCAGCGTTGATCCGGACAGATCTGAAGCTTTCTTT,TRBJ1-1,TRBV9,.
CASSEYVNTGELFF,TGTGCCAGCAGTGAATACGTCAACACCGGGGAGCTGTTTTTT,TRBJ2-2,TRBV25-1,.
CASSFSLNQPQHF,TGTGCCAGCAGTTTTTCCTTGAATCAGCCCCAGCATTTT,TRBJ1-5,TRBV12-3/TRBV12-4,.